Following are 28 T cell receptor beta chains from one sample sequenced in a study of blood T cell repertoires in COVID-19. Method: immunoSEQ multiplex PCR; TCRdb's copy keeps in-frame clones and lacks some. The data hold 100,000 to 150,000 clones, with around 84% observed a single time. Source material: PBMCs or T cells enriched from blood (not recorded which). Every receptor here comes from a woman aged 30 to 39 who had recovered from COVID-19.

The chain recombines TRBV18 with TRBJ2-3, with 7 bases aligning to TRBD1. The V gene end was trimmed by 6 bases and the J gene end by 0 bases; junction bases not matched to a gene: 12. The CDR3 is 17 residues long. Germline CDR1 KGHSH, CDR2 LQKENI. The CDR3 reads CASSPLDRQPSTDTQYF. The CDR3 coding sequence is TGTGCCAGCTCCCCCCTGGACAGGCAACCTAGCACAGATACGCAGTATTTT.

This chain uses TRBV28 with TRBJ1-5; D perhaps matches TRBD1 (6 bases). Germline V gene sequence: CDR1 MDHEN, CDR2 SYDVKM. The V and J ends lost 1 base and 2 bases respectively, with 12 bases between them. This CDR3 spans 16 amino acids. CDR3 coding DNA: TGTGCCAGCAGTTTATTCTCACAGGGTGGCAATCAGCCCCAGCATTTT. It translates to CASSLFSQGGNQPQHF.

CDR3 region: CASSLASGNSNEQFF. CDR3 DNA sequence: TGCGCCAGCAGCTTGGCCAGCGGGAACAGCAATGAGCAGTTCTTC. The V call is TRBV5-1, the J call TRBJ2-1; 7 nucleotides agree with TRBD2. Germline values: CDR1 SGHRS, CDR2 YFSETQ. V lost 0 bases, J lost 6 bases, and 6 bases stayed unmatched. The CDR3 runs to 15 residues.

The gene calls are TRBV11-2 and TRBJ2-4, with 10 nucleotides matching TRBD2. The junction had 13 bases not matched to a gene; V was cut back by 5 bases and J by 12 bases. Germline V gives CDR1 SGHAT, CDR2 FQNNGV. The CDR3 loop spans 15 amino acids. The CDR3 DNA reads TGTGCCAGCAGCGCAAGCAACACTTTAGCGGGAGGTCAGTACTTC. Translating gives CASSASNTLAGGQYF.

The rearrangement uses TRBV11-2 and TRBJ2-2, with 10 bases identical to TRBD1. The CDR3 runs to 16 residues. The junction had 8 bases not matched to a gene; V was cut back by 6 bases and J by 4 bases. Germline V gene data show CDR1 as SGHAT and CDR2 as FQNNGV. In DNA form, the CDR3 reads TGTGCCAGCAGACGTCCGGGACAGGGGCTCACCGGGGAGCTGTTTTTT. It is translated as CASRRPGQGLTGELFF. Using reference TRBV11-2 and TRBJ2-2 for the parts outside the CDR3, the full variable domain is EAGVAQSPRYKIIEKRQSVAFWCNPISGHATLYWYQQILGQGPKLLIQFQNNGVVDDSQLPKDRFSAERLKGVDSTLKIQPAKLEDSAVYLCASRRPGQGLTGELFFGEGSRLTVL.

The chain is built from TRBV28 and TRBJ1-5; D may be TRBD1 (6 bases). This CDR3 comprises 14 residues. The germline gives CDR1 MDHEN, CDR2 SYDVKM. Deletions cut 6 bases from V and 3 bases from J, with 12 bases between. CDR3 loop: CASSQGIPNQPQHF. As DNA, the CDR3 is TGTGCCAGCAGCCAGGGGATACCCAATCAGCCCCAGCATTTT.

The chain carries TRBV18 and TRBJ2-2; no reliable D call. Trimming stripped 5 bases from V and 7 bases from J, with 5 bases between. The CDR3 loop spans 11 amino acids. Per the germline V gene, CDR1 is KGHSH and CDR2 is LQKENI. The CDR3 DNA reads as TGTGCCAGCTCATACAGCGGGGAGCTGTTTTTT. It translates to CASSYSGELFF.

J is TRBJ1-2 and V is TRBV7-8; D is unclear. Germline loops: CDR1 SGHVS, CDR2 FQNEAQ. Between the trimmed V and J ends, which lost 5 bases and 5 bases, there was a span of 9 bases. CDR3 size: 12 residues. The CDR3 DNA reads TGTGCCAGCAGCCCGACGGGTTATGGCTACACCTTC. This gives the protein CASSPTGYGYTF.

The J gene is TRBJ2-1, the V gene TRBV3-1 (or the pseudogene TRBV3-2); the match to TRBD2 covers 9 bases. J lost 8 bases, V lost 1 base, and 12 bases had no gene match. CDR1 and CDR2 (germline): LGHDT, YNNKEL (reference sequence). This CDR3 is built from 17 residues. This CDR3 reads CASSQGAGGVRSDEQFF. The CDR3 coding sequence is TGTGCCAGCAGCCAAGGGGCGGGAGGGGTTCGTAGCGATGAGCAGTTCTTC.

J is TRBJ2-1 and V is TRBV3-1 (or the pseudogene TRBV3-2), with 13 bases aligning to TRBD2. Per germline, CDR1 LGHDT and CDR2 YNNKEL (reference sequence). The CDR3 contains 17 residues. J was trimmed by 7 bases and V by 3 bases; bases with no gene match: 9. The CDR3 region is CASSQRGGTSGKNEQFF. CDR3 in DNA: TGTGCCAGCAGCCAGAGGGGGGGGACTAGCGGGAAAAATGAGCAGTTCTTC.

V gene TRBV19 combines with J gene TRBJ2-3, with D tentatively TRBD1 (5 bases). Germline V gives CDR1 LNHDA, CDR2 SQIVND (reference sequence). The germline V and J ends were trimmed by 4 bases and 6 bases, with 8 bases remaining between them. The CDR3 length is 12 residues. CDR3 DNA: TGTGCCAGTAGTACTTCAGGGGATACGCAGTATTTT. It specifies CASSTSGDTQYF.

V gene TRBV12-3 or TRBV12-4 combines with J gene TRBJ2-5; 8 positions match TRBD1. With V trimmed by 6 bases and J by 5 bases, 5 bases remained unmatched. The CDR3 sequence is 13 residues long. The CDR3 DNA follows: TGTGCCAGCAGCCAACACAGGGGGGAGACCCAGTACTTC. Translated: CASSQHRGETQYF.

J is TRBJ1-1 and V is TRBV29-1; D possibly corresponds to TRBD1 (6 bases). The CDR3 consists of 14 residues. The germline V and J ends were trimmed by 6 bases and 4 bases, with 18 bases remaining between them. Looked up from germline, CDR1 is SQVTM and CDR2 is ANQGSEA. In DNA, the CDR3 is TGCAGCGTCCAACCTCAGTGGGGGCCCACTGAAGCTTTCTTT. Translated: CSVQPQWGPTEAFF.

This chain uses TRBV11-2 with TRBJ2-1, with 10 bases lining up with TRBD2. This CDR3 comprises 15 residues. Germline CDR1 is SGHAT and CDR2 is FQNNGV. V lost 4 bases, J lost 5 bases, and 5 bases stayed unmatched. CDR3: CASSSLAGRDNEQFF. As DNA, the CDR3 is TGTGCCAGCAGCTCACTAGCGGGACGGGACAATGAGCAGTTCTTC.

This clone was seen once. This chain joins TRBV5-5 and TRBJ1-5; TRBD1 aligns across 7 bases. The CDR3 loop spans 13 amino acids. Germline values: CDR1 SGHKS, CDR2 YYEKEE (reference sequence). V lost 4 bases and J lost 4; bases outside the gene matches: 2. CDR3 DNA: TGTGCCAGCAGCCTGGACAGGAATCAGCCCCAGCATTTT. Its translation is CASSLDRNQPQHF.

This clone was seen just once. The rearrangement joins TRBV28 to TRBJ2-1; a weak D match, TRBD1 (6 bases). Looked up from germline, CDR1 is MDHEN and CDR2 is SYDVKM. CDR3 length: 12 residues. V was shortened by 3 bases and J by 12 bases, with 12 bases between the two germline ends. CDR3 loop: CASSLELQGQFF. CDR3 nucleotides: TGTGCCAGCAGTTTGGAGCTACAGGGGCAGTTCTTC. The full variable domain, in which reference TRBV28 and TRBJ2-1 provide the parts outside the CDR3, is DVKVTQSSRYLVKRTGEKVFLECVQDMDHENMFWYRQDPGLGLRLIYFSYDVKMKEKGDIPEGYSVSREKKERFSLILESASTNQTSMYLCASSLELQGQFFGPGTRLTVL.

The rearrangement links TRBV10-3 to TRBJ2-1; D call uncertain. This CDR3 region has 14 residues. Trimming removed 5 bases from V and 10 bases from J, with 18 bases in between. CDR1 ENHRY and CDR2 SYGVKD come from the germline V gene. This chain's CDR3 is CAISQPSKQKEQFF. CDR3 DNA sequence: TGTGCCATCAGTCAACCCTCCAAACAGAAGGAGCAGTTCTTC.

The V and J genes are TRBV12-5 and TRBJ1-1, with TRBD1 matching 8 bases. The CDR3 length is 15 residues. Germline CDR1 is LGHNT and CDR2 is FRNRAP. With 7 bases clipped from V and 6 bases from J, the junction kept 13 bases outside the gene matches. CDR3 in amino acids: CASAHAKDRGPEAFF. The CDR3 coding sequence is TGTGCTAGTGCCCACGCGAAAGACAGGGGCCCTGAAGCTTTCTTT.

The chain links TRBV4-1 to TRBJ1-2, with a possible D match to TRBD1 (5 bases). From germline, CDR1 is MGHRA and CDR2 YSYEKL. Between the trimmed V and J ends, which lost 1 base and 4 bases, there was a span of 13 bases. This CDR3 region has 15 residues. DNA of the CDR3: TGCGCCAGCAGCCAAGTCGCGGGGGGGGTCTATGGCTACACCTTC. As protein: CASSQVAGGVYGYTF.

Comments on this clone: Other nucleotide sequences from this sample produce the same CDR3. The chain has TRBV7-6 and TRBJ2-2; 7 bases map to TRBD2. V lost 1 base, J lost 0 bases, and 2 bases stayed unmatched. Germline lookup yields CDR1 SGHVS and CDR2 FNYEAQ. The CDR3 loop spans 16 amino acids. CDR3 nucleotides: TGTGCCAGCAGCTTAGGGCTAGCGGCGAACACCGGGGAGCTGTTTTTT. Encoded protein: CASSLGLAANTGELFF.

CDR3: CASSQRGGTSGRGNEQYF. The CDR3 DNA is TGTGCCAGCAGCCAGAGGGGCGGGACTAGCGGGAGGGGAAACGAGCAGTACTTC. The chain combines TRBV4-2 with TRBJ2-7; TRBD2 matches 16 bases. The CDR3 is made up of 18 amino acids. V was clipped by 3 bases and J by 5 bases; unmatched bases: 10. Germline V gene lookup returns CDR1 LGHNA and CDR2 YNFKEQ.

This clone was recorded once. CDR3 sequence (DNA): TGTGCCAGCAGCTTTACGGGGGAGCACTATGGCTACACCTTC. This translates into CASSFTGEHYGYTF. The chain combines TRBV5-6 with TRBJ1-2; D possibly corresponds to TRBD1 (5 bases). This CDR3 is built from 14 residues. The ends were cut back, 2 bases at V and 3 bases at J, with 11 bases in the middle. Germline V gives CDR1 SGHDT, CDR2 YYEEEE.

The chain joins TRBV19 to TRBJ1-4; D may be TRBD1 (5 bases). Germline V gene lookup returns CDR1 LNHDA and CDR2 SQIVND (reference sequence). V was cut by 4 bases and J by 6 bases, with 21 bases left in between. The CDR3 is 17 residues long. As DNA, the CDR3 is TGTGCCAGTAGTAATACCCGGGGACTGAAAGACTATGAAAAACTGTTTTTT. This codes for CASSNTRGLKDYEKLFF.

This chain uses TRBV25-1 with TRBJ2-3; D is unresolved. The CDR3 is made up of 15 amino acids. Trimming removed 5 bases at V and 1 base at J, with 13 bases between. Germline-derived CDR1 and CDR2 are MGHDK and SYGVNS. The CDR3 DNA reads TGTGCCAGCAGTCAGCGCCGCCGAGGCACAGATACGCAGTATTTT. Translated: CASSQRRRGTDTQYF. The full variable domain, completed using reference TRBV25-1 and TRBJ2-3, is EADIYQTPRYLVIGTGKKITLECSQTMGHDKMYWYQQDPGMELHLIHYSYGVNSTEKGDLSSESTVSRIRTEHFPLTLESARPSHTSQYLCASSQRRRGTDTQYFGPGTRLTVL.

CDR3 sequence (DNA): TGTGCCAGCAGTCCTCGGGGACTAGTCAATGAGCAGTTCTTC. It is translated as CASSPRGLVNEQFF. The chain has TRBV27 and TRBJ2-1, with 8 bases identical to TRBD2. This CDR3 comprises 14 residues. V was clipped by 5 bases and J by 6 bases; unmatched bases: 6. The germline CDR1 and CDR2 sequences are MNHEY and SMNVEV (reference sequence).

J is TRBJ1-2 and V is TRBV10-3; 8 bases fit TRBD1. The germline CDR1 and CDR2 sequences are ENHRY and SYGVKD. Trimming cost V 6 bases and J 2 bases; bases outside gene matches: 2. This CDR3 region has 13 residues. CDR3 loop: CAISQGANYGYTF. CDR3 nucleotides: TGTGCCATCAGCCAGGGGGCAAACTATGGCTACACCTTC.

The gene calls are TRBV4-3 and TRBJ1-2; 7 bases are a match to TRBD1. This CDR3 region has 17 residues. Germline values: CDR1 LGHNA, CDR2 YSLEER. With 0 bases clipped from V and 4 bases from J, the junction kept 11 bases outside the gene matches. The CDR3 bases are TGCGCCAGCAGCCAAGATCGGGGCAGGGGGAGCCTCTATGGCTACACCTTC. Amino acid sequence: CASSQDRGRGSLYGYTF.

CDR3: CASSLQGTGGFETQYF. In DNA form, the CDR3 reads TGTGCCAGCAGCTTACAAGGGACAGGGGGTTTCGAGACCCAGTACTTC. The chain joins TRBV7-3 to TRBJ2-5; 11 nucleotides align to TRBD1. Germline V lookup: CDR1 SGHTA, CDR2 FQGTGA. The CDR3 contains 16 residues. V was clipped by 2 bases and J by 5 bases; unmatched bases: 7.